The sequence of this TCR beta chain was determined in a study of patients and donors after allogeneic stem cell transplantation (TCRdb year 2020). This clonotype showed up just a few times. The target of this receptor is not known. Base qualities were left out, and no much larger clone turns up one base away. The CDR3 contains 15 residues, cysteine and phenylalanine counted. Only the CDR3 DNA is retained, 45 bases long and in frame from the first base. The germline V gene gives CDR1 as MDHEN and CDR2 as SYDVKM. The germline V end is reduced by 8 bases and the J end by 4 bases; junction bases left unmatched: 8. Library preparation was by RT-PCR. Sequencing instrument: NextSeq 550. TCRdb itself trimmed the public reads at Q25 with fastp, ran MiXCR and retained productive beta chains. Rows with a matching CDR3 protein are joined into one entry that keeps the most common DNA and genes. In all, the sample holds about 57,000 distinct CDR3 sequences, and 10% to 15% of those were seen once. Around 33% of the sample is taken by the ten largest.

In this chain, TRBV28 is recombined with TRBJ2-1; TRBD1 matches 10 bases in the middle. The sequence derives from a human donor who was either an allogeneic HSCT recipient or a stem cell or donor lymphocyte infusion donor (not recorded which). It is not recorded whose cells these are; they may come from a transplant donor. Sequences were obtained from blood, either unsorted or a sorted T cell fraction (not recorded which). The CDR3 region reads CASGRQGAAYNEQFF. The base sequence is TGTGCCAGCGGCAGACAGGGGGCGGCTTACAATGAGCAGTTCTTC.